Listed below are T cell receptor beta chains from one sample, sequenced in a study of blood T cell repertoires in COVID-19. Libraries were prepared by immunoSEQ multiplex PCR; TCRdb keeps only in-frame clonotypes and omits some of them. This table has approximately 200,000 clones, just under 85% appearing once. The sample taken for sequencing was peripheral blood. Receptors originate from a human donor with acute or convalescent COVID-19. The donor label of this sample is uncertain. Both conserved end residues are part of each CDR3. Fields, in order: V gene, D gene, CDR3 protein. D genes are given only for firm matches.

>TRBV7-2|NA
CASSWARFYEQYF
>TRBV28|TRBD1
CATGQGGENEQFF
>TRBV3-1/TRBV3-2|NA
CASSQVQFQSPLHF
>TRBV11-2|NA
CASSLRADPNYGYTF
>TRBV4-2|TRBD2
CASRLAGDTGELFF
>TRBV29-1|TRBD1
CSVGQGPSGANVLTF
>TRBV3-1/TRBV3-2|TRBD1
CASSQGTGVGNTIYF
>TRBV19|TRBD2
CASMLAGGETQYF
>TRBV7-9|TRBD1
CASSFGPGQPYGYTF
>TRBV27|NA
CASSFSTFNSPLHF
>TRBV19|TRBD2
CASSILAGNTGELFF
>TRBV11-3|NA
CASSLDLTGELFF
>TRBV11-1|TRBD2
CASSLGMTSGAYEQYF
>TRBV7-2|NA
CASSLGPNSGNTIYF
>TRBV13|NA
CASSLAWNTEAFF
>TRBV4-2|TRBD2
CASSQDPRVAGVTGELFF
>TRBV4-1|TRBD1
CASSHPVGDRDNQPQHF
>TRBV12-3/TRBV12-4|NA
CASSFTGIQPQHF
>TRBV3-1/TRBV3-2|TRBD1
CASSHSDRRNTEAFF
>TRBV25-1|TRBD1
CASSRTGGDDSPLHF
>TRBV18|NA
CASFRRDRSTDTQYF
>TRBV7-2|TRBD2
CASSPGLAGGAEFQETQYF
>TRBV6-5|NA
CASRPRAMNTEAFF
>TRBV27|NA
CASPRLRNQPQHF
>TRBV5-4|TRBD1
CASSFGQAQETQYF
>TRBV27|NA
CASRTTYLADTQYF
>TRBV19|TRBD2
CASRGLAARGVQYF
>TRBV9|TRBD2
CASSVGGRGPYEQYF
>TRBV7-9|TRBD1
CASSRTGLNTEAFF
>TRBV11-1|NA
CASSLNGGPRTGELFF
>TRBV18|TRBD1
CASSGDRGGDQPQHF
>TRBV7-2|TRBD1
CASSLTGESSGNTIYF
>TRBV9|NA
CASSVATGNSYEQYF
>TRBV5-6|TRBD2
CASSWGLAGTEQYF
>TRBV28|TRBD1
CASSSPGQVKAFF
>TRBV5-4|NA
CASSLGRASGTQYF
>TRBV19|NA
CAIHVGGNYGYTF
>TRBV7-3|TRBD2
CASSSRLAGGTIEQFF
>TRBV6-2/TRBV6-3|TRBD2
CASSSQPNVGGRASYNEQFF
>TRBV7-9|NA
CASSLAGGSFEQYF
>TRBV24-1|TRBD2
CATSHSGRNEQYF
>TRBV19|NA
CASSILGDFHNEQFF
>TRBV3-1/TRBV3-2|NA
CASSQVLDGNEQFF
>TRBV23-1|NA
CASSQSGDSYEQYF
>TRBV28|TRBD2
CAGSLSLAGNEQFF
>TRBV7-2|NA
CASSFRGRYEQYF
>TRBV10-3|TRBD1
CAISGRGDTEAFF
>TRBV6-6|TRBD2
CASSKTSGSPGELFF
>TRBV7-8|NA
CASSLVPRVLNQPQHF
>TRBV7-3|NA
CASSLGRLGTDTQYF
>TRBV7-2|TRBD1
CASSRTRPGQGTNEQFF